The 31 T cell receptor beta chains presented below share a single source sample, sequenced in a study of human T cells and chemical hapten exposure. TCRdb independently ran MiXCR on the RACE reads; one entry per CDR3 protein. The repertoire includes about 90,000 distinct CDR3 sequences, approximately 11% of them detected once, and more than 1% sits in the top ten. Time point noted: patch test 3, about 24 weeks after DPC sensitization. Treatment in this sample: therapeutic diphenylcyclopropenone sensitization with weekly scalp DPC. The material was whole blood, obtained in connection with sensitization to the hapten diphenylcyclopropenone (DPC). The receptors here all came from a woman aged 30 to 39 with alopecia areata. Some clones in this sample may be carry-over from other donors' samples.

The chain carries TRBV19 and TRBJ1-5; tentatively, D is TRBD1 (5 bases). From germline, CDR1 is LNHDA and CDR2 SQIVND (reference sequence). This CDR3 has 15 amino acids. V was shortened by 4 bases and J by 2 bases, with 12 bases between the two germline ends. CDR3 nucleotide sequence: TGTGCCAGTAGTAGACAGCCCAAAGGCAATCAGCCCCAGCATTTT. This gives the protein CASSRQPKGNQPQHF.

Many counts were recorded for this clonotype. The genes are TRBV11-2 and TRBJ2-7; TRBD2 matches 8 bases. CDR3 length: 15 amino acids. CDR1 and CDR2 (germline): SGHAT, FQNNGV. V trimming: 6 bases; J trimming: 1 base; junction bases outside the gene matches: 8. The CDR3 coding sequence is TGTGCCAGCAGGCAGCTGGCGGGGGGTTCCTACGAGCAGTACGTC. Protein: CASRQLAGGSYEQYV.

This clonotype has a count of ten or more. The J gene is TRBJ1-2, the V gene TRBV29-1; TRBD1 matches at 7 bases. V lost 4 bases to trimming and J lost 6 bases; unmatched junction nucleotides: 5. Germline V gene lookup returns CDR1 SQVTM and CDR2 ANQGSEA. The CDR3 has 12 residues. The CDR3 here is CSVAPGGNGYTF. CDR3 nucleotides: TGCAGCGTTGCTCCAGGGGGAAATGGCTACACCTTC.

This clonotype was found many times. This rearrangement joins TRBV29-1 to TRBJ1-1, with D perhaps matching TRBD1 (5 bases). Germline CDR1 and CDR2: SQVTM and ANQGSEA. V gave up 8 bases and J gave up 7 bases, with 20 bases separating them. The CDR3 sequence is 13 residues long. The CDR3 nucleotides are TGCAGCTTTCAGATCAGGGAGGCCAATGAAGCTTTCTTT. It codes for CSFQIREANEAFF.

This clonotype was seen more than once but under ten times. The chain combines TRBV28 with TRBJ1-5; D remains unclear. The germline gives CDR1 MDHEN, CDR2 SYDVKM. V was pared by 4 bases and J by 0 bases, with 7 bases between. CDR3 length: 14 residues. The CDR3: CASSSRYSNQPQHF. CDR3 DNA sequence: TGTGCCAGCAGTTCCAGGTATAGCAATCAGCCCCAGCATTTT.

The gene calls are TRBV5-1 and TRBJ2-3; D may be TRBD2 (5 bases). In germline, CDR1 is SGHRS, CDR2 YFSETQ. V was shortened by 7 bases and J by 2 bases, with 14 bases between the two germline ends. CDR3 length: 14 amino acids. The CDR3 spells CASRGGPSTDTQYF. DNA of the CDR3: TGCGCCAGCCGTGGAGGACCCTCCACAGATACGCAGTATTTT.

This clonotype was observed many times. This chain uses TRBV3-1 with TRBJ2-3; TRBD2 matches at 10 bases. Trimming cost V 4 bases and J 9 bases; bases outside gene matches: 1. Germline V CDR1 and CDR2: LGHDT, YNNKEL (reference sequence). This CDR3 has 12 amino acids. Here the CDR3 reads CASSPSGRTQYF. CDR3 nucleotides: TGTGCCAGCAGCCCTAGCGGGAGAACGCAGTATTTT.

The V and J genes are TRBV20-1 and TRBJ2-7; possibly TRBD1 or TRBD2 for D (6 bases each). CDR1 and CDR2 (germline): DFQATT, SNEGSKA (reference sequence). The CDR3 spans 14 residues. V shed 0 bases and J shed 3 bases, with 12 bases lying between them. This CDR3 reads CSARDLKGGYEQYV. CDR3 sequence (DNA): TGCAGTGCTAGAGATCTGAAGGGGGGCTACGAGCAGTACGTC.

This chain uses TRBV7-2 with TRBJ2-7, with 9 bases aligning to TRBD2. After removal of 5 bases from V and 0 bases from J, the junction contained 5 bases not matched to a gene. The CDR3 loop spans 15 amino acids. Looked up from germline, CDR1 is SGHTA and CDR2 is FQGNSA. The CDR3 spells CASSTGTSHSYEQYF. The CDR3 DNA is TGTGCCAGCAGCACCGGGACTAGCCACTCCTACGAGCAGTACTTC.

In its sample, this clonotype was seen a few times. V and J are TRBV10-2 and TRBJ1-1; 10 positions agree with TRBD1. The CDR3 totals 13 residues. In germline, CDR1 is WSHSY, CDR2 SAAADI. V gave up 8 bases and J gave up 5 bases; unmatched junction bases: 5. CDR3 in amino acids: CASAGQGSTEAFF. The CDR3 DNA sequence: TGCGCCAGCGCGGGACAGGGGTCAACTGAAGCTTTCTTT.

Concerning this clonotype: A much larger clone differs by one base, so this may be a read error. The chain joins TRBV4-1 to TRBJ2-3, with TRBD2 matching 8 bases. This CDR3 contains 14 residues. Germline lookup yields CDR1 MGHRA and CDR2 YSYEKL. Here the CDR3 reads CDSSRGGGPDTQYF. CDR3 DNA sequence: TGCGACAGCAGCCGCGGCGGGGGGCCGGATACGCAGTATTTT.

In its sample, this clonotype was seen many times. The chain employs TRBV28 and TRBJ2-7; D remains ambiguous. V was shortened by 7 bases and J by 2 bases, with 9 bases between the two germline ends. This CDR3 region has 12 residues. Per the germline V gene, CDR1 is MDHEN and CDR2 is SYDVKM. The DNA of the CDR3 is TGTGCCAGCAACTCGCGAGCCTACGAGCAGTACTTC. This codes for CASNSRAYEQYF.

The chain couples TRBV7-9 to TRBJ1-4, with unresolved D. Germline-derived CDR1 and CDR2 are SEHNR and FQNEAQ (reference sequence). This CDR3 spans 12 amino acids. V lost 5 bases, J lost 8 bases, and 9 bases lay in between. CDR3 coding DNA: TGTGCCAGCAGCGCAGTTGGGGAAAAACTGTTTTTT. Translated, it gives CASSAVGEKLFF.

This clonotype was observed many times. This chain uses TRBV4-1 with TRBJ1-5; TRBD1 matches at 9 bases. The CDR3 consists of 16 residues. CDR1 is MGHRA and CDR2 is YSYEKL in the germline V gene. The V and J ends lost 2 bases and 6 bases, in that order; junction bases with no gene match: 8. The CDR3 loop reads CASSQSPGQGFQPQHF. CDR3 DNA sequence: TGCGCCAGCAGCCAATCACCGGGACAGGGTTTTCAGCCCCAGCATTTT.

The V and J genes are TRBV27 and TRBJ1-1; TRBD1 might be the D (6 bases). V gave up 9 bases and J gave up 6 bases, with 14 bases separating them. This CDR3 has 12 amino acids. Germline CDR1 MNHEY, CDR2 SMNVEV (reference sequence). The CDR3 DNA follows: TGTGCCAGTCAGGGGACGGCGGCTGAAGCTTTCTTT. This gives the protein CASQGTAAEAFF.

This clonotype was counted ten times or more. The chain uses TRBV5-1 and TRBJ2-1; 11 nucleotides line up with TRBD2. The germline CDR1 and CDR2 sequences are SGHRS and YFSETQ. V gave up 6 bases and J gave up 6 bases; unmatched junction bases: 8. The CDR3 spans 15 residues. The CDR3 sequence is CASTDSLAGVNEQFF. CDR3 nucleotides: TGCGCCAGCACCGATTCACTAGCGGGGGTCAATGAGCAGTTCTTC.

This clonotype appeared a few times. The chain is built from TRBV19 and TRBJ2-1, with 12 bases lining up with TRBD2. Germline assignment: CDR1 LNHDA and CDR2 SQIVND (reference sequence). The V and J ends lost 5 bases and 13 bases, in that order; junction bases with no gene match: 3. This CDR3 contains 12 residues. CDR3 bases: TGTGCCAGTAGTCTAGCGGGGGGGATTCAGTTCTTC. This encodes CASSLAGGIQFF.

The J gene is TRBJ1-1, the V gene TRBV28; D is unclear. The germline V and J ends were trimmed by 2 bases and 10 bases, with 11 bases remaining between them. Looked up from germline, CDR1 is MDHEN and CDR2 is SYDVKM. The CDR3 is 12 amino acids. CDR3 nucleotides: TGTGCCAGCAGTTTAGGGGAAGGTCGAGCTTTCTTT. This encodes CASSLGEGRAFF.

The V and J genes are TRBV20-1 and TRBJ2-7; 9 bases map to TRBD1. After removal of 5 bases from V and 2 bases from J, the junction contained 10 bases not matched to a gene. The germline V gene has CDR1 DFQATT and CDR2 SNEGSKA (reference sequence). The CDR3 runs to 15 residues. CDR3 in amino acids: CSAPPRDRAAYEQYV. CDR3 sequence (DNA): TGCAGTGCTCCCCCTAGGGACAGGGCCGCCTACGAGCAGTACGTC.

This clonotype appeared a few times. The chain couples TRBV7-6 to TRBJ2-1; TRBD1 is a possible D gene (6 bases). This CDR3 comprises 15 residues. From germline, CDR1 is SGHVS and CDR2 FNYEAQ. V was trimmed by 5 bases and J by 4 bases, leaving 15 bases between them. In nucleotides, the CDR3 is TGTGCCAGCAGCGGGCTCCGGGACAAATACAATGAGCAGTTCTTC. Translating it yields CASSGLRDKYNEQFF.

This clonotype was detected only a few times. The rearrangement joins TRBV12-3 or TRBV12-4 to TRBJ1-1; no reliable D call. V dropped 3 bases and J dropped 7 bases, with 9 bases sitting between them. The CDR3 extends over 12 amino acids. CDR3 DNA sequence: TGTGCCAGCAGTTTCCGCACCCTTGAAGCTTTCTTT. Its protein product is CASSFRTLEAFF.

This clonotype was detected ten times or more. The germline gene is not matched at one end of the junction; a read error may be the cause. The V gene is TRBV20-1, the J gene TRBJ2-3, with 8 nucleotides matching TRBD1. The CDR3 covers 17 residues. Per the germline V gene, CDR1 is DFQATT and CDR2 is SNEGSKA (reference sequence). In DNA, the CDR3 is TGCAGTGCCAGAGGGGGGCCAGGGGGCGCGGGCCCAGATACGCAGTATTTT. Its translation is CSARGGPGGAGPDTQYF.

On this clonotype: Possible read error: a much larger clone is one base away. The chain links TRBV19 to TRBJ1-2; 7 nucleotides align to TRBD1. Germline V gene lookup returns CDR1 LNHDA and CDR2 SQIVND (reference sequence). The CDR3 spans 16 residues. The DNA of the CDR3 is TGTGCCAGTAGGCTCATAACTGGGGGACAGCTCTATGACTACACCTTC. Translated: CASRLITGGQLYDYTF.

The chain carries TRBV3-1 and TRBJ2-4; 13 nucleotides agree with TRBD2. Germline lookup yields CDR1 LGHDT and CDR2 YNNKEL (reference sequence). CDR3 length equals 17 residues. V lost 4 bases to trimming and J lost 6 bases; unmatched junction nucleotides: 9. The CDR3 nucleotides read TGTGCCAGCAGCCTATGGACTAGCGGGAGTTTTGGAAACATTCAGTACTTC. Its translation is CASSLWTSGSFGNIQYF.

This chain's CDR3 is CASSRQSSYQPQHF. The CDR3 nucleotides read TGTGCCAGCAGTCGACAGAGCTCCTATCAGCCCCAGCATTTT. The chain joins TRBV27 to TRBJ1-5, with D perhaps matching TRBD1 (5 bases). The CDR3 contains 14 residues. Trimming pared 5 bases from V and 5 bases from J, leaving 13 bases between. Germline V gene sequence: CDR1 MNHEY, CDR2 SMNVEV (reference sequence).

This clonotype was picked up a small number of times. CDR3 bases: TGCAGTGCTAGAGATGGGACGTCAGCCACCTACGAGCAGTACGTC. This encodes CSARDGTSATYEQYV. This chain uses TRBV20-1 with TRBJ2-7; D possibly matches TRBD1 or TRBD2 (5 bases each). CDR1 and CDR2 from the germline V gene are DFQATT and SNEGSKA (reference sequence). CDR3 length: 15 residues. V was trimmed by 0 bases and J by 2 bases, leaving 14 bases between them.

This clonotype was seen at least ten times. V usage is TRBV18 and J usage is TRBJ2-3; 8 bases agree with TRBD1. The V and J ends lost 6 bases and 1 base, in that order; junction bases with no gene match: 6. The germline CDR1 and CDR2 sequences are KGHSH and LQKENI. The CDR3 totals 15 residues. In nucleotides, the CDR3 is TGTGCCAGCTCCCTCGACAGGGGACGCACAGATACGCAGTATTTT. Protein product: CASSLDRGRTDTQYF.

In DNA form, the CDR3 reads TGTGCCAGCAGTGATATAGTAAGCTCCTACGAGCAGTACGTC. It encodes CASSDIVSSYEQYV. The chain combines TRBV2 with TRBJ2-7; D ambiguous. Trimming shortened V by 3 bases and J by 0 bases, and 9 bases separated the two germline ends. Germline V gives CDR1 SNHLY, CDR2 FYNNEI. This CDR3 has 14 residues.

V and J are TRBV9 and TRBJ1-1; the D is unclear. With 0 bases removed from V and 5 bases from J, the gap between germline ends came to 11 bases. Germline V gives CDR1 SGDLS, CDR2 YYNGEE. There are 14 residues in the CDR3. CDR3 nucleotide sequence: TGTGCCAGCAGCGTAGCCCTACTAGGTACTGAAGCTTTCTTT. Translation: CASSVALLGTEAFF.

This chain connects TRBV20-1 to TRBJ2-7; 12 positions match TRBD2. Germline-derived CDR1 and CDR2 are DFQATT and SNEGSKA (reference sequence). The CDR3 spans 13 residues. Germline trimming cut 2 bases from V and 5 bases from J; bases unmatched to any gene: 1. The CDR3 nucleotides read TGCAGTGCTAGACGACTAGCGGGAGACGAGCAGTACTTC. Translated, it gives CSARRLAGDEQYF.

This clonotype was seen at least ten times. The chain links TRBV20-1 to TRBJ2-3, with TRBD2 as a possible D gene (7 bases). Per the germline V gene, CDR1 is DFQATT and CDR2 is SNEGSKA (reference sequence). Deletions cut 6 bases from V and 1 base from J, with 17 bases between. CDR3 size: 15 residues. The CDR3 region is CSAKGGARGTDTQYF. CDR3 DNA: TGCAGTGCCAAAGGGGGGGCTAGAGGCACAGATACGCAGTATTTT.